This TCR beta chain was sequenced in a study of blood T cell repertoires in COVID-19. Trimming stripped 5 bases from V and 0 bases from J, with 12 bases between. The CDR3 extends over 14 amino acids. CDR1 is SGDLS and CDR2 is YYNGEE in the germline V gene. Sequencing used immunoSEQ multiplex PCR; TCRdb keeps in-frame clones, though not all of them. There are just over 300,000 clones in the sample; roughly 85% occur only once, and about 2% lies in the top ten. The gene calls are TRBV9 and TRBJ2-7; D perhaps matches TRBD1 (6 bases). What was sequenced was PBMCs or T cells enriched from blood (not recorded which). The TCR originated in a man aged 30-40 years who had recovered from COVID-19. Written as DNA, the CDR3 is TGTGCCAGCAGTGGAGGACAGAACTCCTACGAGCAGTACTTC. This sequence encodes CASSGGQNSYEQYF.